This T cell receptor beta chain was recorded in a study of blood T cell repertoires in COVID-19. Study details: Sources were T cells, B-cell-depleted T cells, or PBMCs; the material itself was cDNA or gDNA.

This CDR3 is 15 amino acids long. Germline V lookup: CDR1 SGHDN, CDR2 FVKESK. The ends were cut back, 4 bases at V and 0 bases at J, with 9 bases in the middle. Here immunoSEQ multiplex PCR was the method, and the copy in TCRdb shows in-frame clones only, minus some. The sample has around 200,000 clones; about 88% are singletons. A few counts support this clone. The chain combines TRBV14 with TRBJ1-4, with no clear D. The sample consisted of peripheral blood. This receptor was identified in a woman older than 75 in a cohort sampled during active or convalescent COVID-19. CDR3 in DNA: TGTGCCAGCAGCCTTTTAATTGCAACTAATGAAAAACTGTTTTTT. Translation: CASSLLIATNEKLFF.